The sequence of this T cell receptor beta chain was determined in a study of CD8 T cells in Susac syndrome. The sequenced target, TCR beta, came from blood CD8+ and CD4+ T cells. Roughly 0.45 to 1 ug RNA was reverse transcribed with random hexamers. TCRdb reprocessed the immunoSEQ multiplex PCR reads via MiXCR and lists one record per CDR3 protein. Of 130,000 to 150,000 distinct CDR3 sequences listed, nearly 95% were seen once; the top ten hold about 0.26%. The CDR3 runs 15 residues. V dropped 4 bases and J dropped 0 bases, with 15 bases sitting between them. Germline loops: CDR1 DFQATT, CDR2 SNEGSKA (reference sequence).

Sequencing input: CD8+ T cells from PBMCs. This TCR came from a human donor in good health. The chain joins TRBV20-1 to TRBJ1-1, with unresolved D. As DNA, the CDR3 is TGCAGTGCTAACCCCGTATTAAGCATGAACACTGAAGCTTTCTTT. Translating it yields CSANPVLSMNTEAFF.